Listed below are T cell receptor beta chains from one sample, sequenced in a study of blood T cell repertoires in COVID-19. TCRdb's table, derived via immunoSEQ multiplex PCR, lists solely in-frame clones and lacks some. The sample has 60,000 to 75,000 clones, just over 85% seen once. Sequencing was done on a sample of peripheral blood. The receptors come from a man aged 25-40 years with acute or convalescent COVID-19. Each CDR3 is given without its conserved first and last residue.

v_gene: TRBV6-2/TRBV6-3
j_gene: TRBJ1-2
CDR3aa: ASSYSRGGVLYGYT

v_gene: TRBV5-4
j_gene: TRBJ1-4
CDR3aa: ASSFGTGANEKLF

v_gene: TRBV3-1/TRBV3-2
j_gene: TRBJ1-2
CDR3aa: ASSQARTGGGYGYT

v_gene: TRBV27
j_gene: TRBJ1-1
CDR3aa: ASSVAGSGTEAF

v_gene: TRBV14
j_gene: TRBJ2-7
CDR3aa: ASSQGGYEQY

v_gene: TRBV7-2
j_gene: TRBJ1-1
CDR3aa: ASSLGRPNEAF

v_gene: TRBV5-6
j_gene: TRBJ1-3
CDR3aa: ASSLYRNSGNTIY

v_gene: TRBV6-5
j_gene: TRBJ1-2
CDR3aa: ASSPTGPYGYT

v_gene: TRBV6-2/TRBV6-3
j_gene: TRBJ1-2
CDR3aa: ASSYGRGVNYGYT

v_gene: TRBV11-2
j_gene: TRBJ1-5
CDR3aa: ASSLAGASNQPQH

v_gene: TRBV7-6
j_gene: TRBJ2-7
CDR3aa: ASSLAGLAGGPPYEQY

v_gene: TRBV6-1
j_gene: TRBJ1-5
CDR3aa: ASSEWGQWNQPQH

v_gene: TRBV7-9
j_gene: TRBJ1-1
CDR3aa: ASSPGQMNTEAF

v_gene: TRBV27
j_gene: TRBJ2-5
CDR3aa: ASSLSTSVETQY

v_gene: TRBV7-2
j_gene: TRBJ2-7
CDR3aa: ASSPPLAGVTYEQY

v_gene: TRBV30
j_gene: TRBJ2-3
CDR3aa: AWSVRGSSTDTQY

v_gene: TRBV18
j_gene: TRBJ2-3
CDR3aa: ASSPRQVGTDTQY

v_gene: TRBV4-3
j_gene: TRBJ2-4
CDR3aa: ASSQDRVSNIQY

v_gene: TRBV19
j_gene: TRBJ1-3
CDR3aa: ASRGDLNTIY

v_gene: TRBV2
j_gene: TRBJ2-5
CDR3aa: ASRPDRAVGTQY

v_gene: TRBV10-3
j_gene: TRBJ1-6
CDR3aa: AISGTAKSSYNSPLH

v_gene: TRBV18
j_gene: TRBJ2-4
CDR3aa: ASSPGRGRTKNIQY

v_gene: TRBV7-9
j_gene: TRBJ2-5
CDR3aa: ASSLGSTGGETQY

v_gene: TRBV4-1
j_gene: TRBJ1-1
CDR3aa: ASSQDMAGMNTEAF

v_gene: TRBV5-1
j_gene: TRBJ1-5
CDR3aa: ASSLISNQPQH

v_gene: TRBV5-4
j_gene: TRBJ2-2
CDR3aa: ASSSKGPSGELF

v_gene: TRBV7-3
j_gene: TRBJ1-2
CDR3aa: ASVRPGRRGINYGYT

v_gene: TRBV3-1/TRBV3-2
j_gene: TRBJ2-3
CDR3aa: ASSPNSYTQY

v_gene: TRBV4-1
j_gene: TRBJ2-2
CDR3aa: ASRGLENTGELF

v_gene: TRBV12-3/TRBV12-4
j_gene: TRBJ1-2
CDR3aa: ASSPDRGGGYT

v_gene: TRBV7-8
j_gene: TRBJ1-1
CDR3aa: ASSLAPRDSEAF

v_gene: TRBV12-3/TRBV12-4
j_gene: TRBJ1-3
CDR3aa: ASRLQWNTIY

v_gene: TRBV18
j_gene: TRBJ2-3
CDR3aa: ASSQLAGGPRGNTDTQY